This TCR beta chain is drawn from a study of cytomegalovirus exposure and HLA in healthy donors. Sequencing used immunoSEQ multiplex PCR; TCRdb keeps in-frame clones, though not all of them. Of hundreds of thousands of clones in the sample, over 80% were seen once. Per the germline V gene, CDR1 is GTSNPN and CDR2 is SVGIG (reference sequence). V lost 0 bases to trimming and J lost 6 bases, with 11 bases between them. The length of the CDR3 is 13 residues. This receptor was identified in a woman in her 30s in good health and CMV-seropositive. This chain connects TRBV30 to TRBJ1-2; no clear D gene. The sample was PBMCs. The CDR3 region is CAWSVPFENGYTF. In DNA, the CDR3 is TGTGCCTGGAGTGTACCCTTCGAGAATGGCTACACCTTC.